Detailed here is one T cell receptor (beta chain). The source of the sample is a study of T-cell memory formation after mild COVID-19. Across the whole study: TCR clusters showed largely donor specificity.

This CDR3 comprises 14 residues. The germline gives CDR1 MNHEY, CDR2 SVGAGI. Trimming pared 0 bases from V and 5 bases from J, leaving 10 bases between. TCR alpha and TCR beta cDNA libraries carrying sample barcodes and UMIs came from 5'RACE with constant-segment primers. TCRdb passed the 5' RACE reads through MiXCR, listing each CDR3 protein once. The sample lists some 350,000 distinct CDR3 sequences, 10% to 15% seen once, with about a fifth in the top ten. The chain has TRBV6-5 and TRBJ1-1, with D possibly matching TRBD1 (5 bases). Sample: PBMCs or a T cell subset sorted from them (not recorded which). This TCR derives from a man in his late teens or twenties who had mild COVID-19 (a few samples of this study predate the infection). Cell type and time point are not known. Here the CDR3 DNA reads TGTGCCAGCAGTTACTCAGGGTGGGGGACTGAAGCTTTCTTT. Encoded protein: CASSYSGWGTEAFF.